This entry describes one T cell receptor beta chain. In the authors' workflow: Quantification of nucleated cells was approximated via reference gene primer amplification. Profiling relied on immunoSEQ multiplex PCR, and the TCRdb table lists in-frame clones only, not all of them. V and J calls and clone size are as listed in that table; D and trimming were resolved from the DNA. There are around 300,000 clones in the sample; 85% to 90% occur only once, and roughly 6.1% lies in the top ten. This specimen belongs to a study of blood T cell repertoires in COVID-19. Looking at the study overall: Samples taken during acute and convalescent COVID-19 were collected in the United States, Italy and Spain.

The CDR3 has 14 amino acids. Deletions cut 3 bases from V and 1 base from J, with 10 bases between. The V gene's germline CDR1 is SGHRS and CDR2 YFSETQ. Input material: peripheral blood. The TCR comes from a woman aged 50 to 60 with COVID-19, enrolled during active disease. The chain joins TRBV5-1 to TRBJ2-5, with a weak D call TRBD2 (5 bases). CDR3 sequence: CASSWRTGQETQYF. The CDR3 DNA reads TGCGCCAGCAGCTGGAGGACGGGCCAAGAGACCCAGTACTTC.